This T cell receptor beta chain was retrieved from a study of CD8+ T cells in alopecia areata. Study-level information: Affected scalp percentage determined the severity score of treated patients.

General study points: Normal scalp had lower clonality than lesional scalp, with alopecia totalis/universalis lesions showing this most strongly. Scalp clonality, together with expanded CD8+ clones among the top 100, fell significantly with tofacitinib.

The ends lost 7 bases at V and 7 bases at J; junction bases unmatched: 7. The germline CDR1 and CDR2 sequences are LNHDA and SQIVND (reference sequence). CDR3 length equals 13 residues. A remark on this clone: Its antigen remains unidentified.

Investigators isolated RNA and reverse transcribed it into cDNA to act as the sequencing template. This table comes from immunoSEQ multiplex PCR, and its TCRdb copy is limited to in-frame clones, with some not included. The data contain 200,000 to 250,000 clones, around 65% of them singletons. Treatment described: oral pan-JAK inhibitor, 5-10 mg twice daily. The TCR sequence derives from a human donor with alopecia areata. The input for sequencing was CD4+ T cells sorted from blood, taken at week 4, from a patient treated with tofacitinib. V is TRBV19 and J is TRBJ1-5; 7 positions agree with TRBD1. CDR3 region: CASTQDRAQPQHF. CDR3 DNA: TGTGCCAGTACCCAAGACAGGGCGCAGCCCCAGCATTTT.